The 30 T cell receptor beta chains reported below all come from one sample, sequenced in a study of OX40 agonist ivuxolimab in advanced cancers. The repertoire was sequenced with immunoSEQ multiplex PCR; TCRdb's copy has only in-frame clones and lacks some. The table shows 70,000 to 80,000 clones, with approximately 81% occurring only once. The specimen comprised CD4+ or CD8+ T cells sorted from blood, sampled in a trial of the OX40 agonist ivuxolimab. The receptors derive from an adult with an advanced solid tumor such as melanoma, head and neck, liver or kidney cancer.

This chain uses TRBV18 with TRBJ1-1, with TRBD1 matching over 7 bases. Germline V CDR1 and CDR2: KGHSH, LQKENI. This CDR3 region has 15 residues. The J segment lost 0 bases and the V segment lost 4 bases, leaving 5 bases of the junction unmatched. CDR3 nucleotides: TGTGCCAGCTCACGGACGACAGGGTTGAACACTGAAGCTTTCTTT. It codes for CASSRTTGLNTEAFF.

V usage is TRBV29-1 and J usage is TRBJ2-2; 10 nucleotides align to TRBD1. V lost 4 bases to trimming and J lost 5 bases; unmatched junction nucleotides: 7. This CDR3 region has 15 residues. Germline values: CDR1 SQVTM, CDR2 ANQGSEA. In nucleotides, the CDR3 is TGCAGCGTTGGTGGGACAGGGGTTGGGACCGGGGAGCTGTTTTTT. Its protein product is CSVGGTGVGTGELFF.

V usage is TRBV9 and J usage is TRBJ2-3, with D possibly matching TRBD2 (5 bases). Germline V gene data show CDR1 as SGDLS and CDR2 as YYNGEE. Trimming cost V 3 bases and J 2 bases, with 10 bases left between them. The CDR3 consists of 14 residues. The CDR3 nucleotides are TGTGCCAGCAGCGCCAGCGGTTCCACAGATACGCAGTATTTT. Protein sequence: CASSASGSTDTQYF.

The V gene is TRBV27, the J gene TRBJ1-2; 7 bases map to TRBD1. The CDR3 spans 17 residues. The germline V gene has CDR1 MNHEY and CDR2 SMNVEV (reference sequence). The V segment lost 6 bases and the J segment 7 bases; nucleotides outside the gene matches: 20. The CDR3 bases are TGTGCCAGCAGCCCCGAAGACAGGGCTTCGGGGGGCGTTGGCTACACCTTC. Translated: CASSPEDRASGGVGYTF.

This chain joins TRBV5-1 and TRBJ2-2; 13 bases are a match to TRBD2. CDR1 is SGHRS and CDR2 is YFSETQ in the germline V gene. V gave up 3 bases and J gave up 6 bases; unmatched junction bases: 8. The CDR3 consists of 17 residues. CDR3 in amino acids: CASSSGTSGKGAGELFF. For the CDR3, the DNA is TGCGCCAGCAGCTCCGGGACTAGCGGGAAAGGGGCCGGGGAGCTGTTTTTT.

The rearrangement joins TRBV5-1 to TRBJ2-3; 10 nucleotides match TRBD2. The V gene's germline CDR1 is SGHRS and CDR2 YFSETQ. This CDR3 is 17 amino acids long. After removal of 0 bases from V and 4 bases from J, the junction contained 8 bases not matched to a gene. In DNA form, the CDR3 reads TGCGCCAGCAGCTTGGCCGGCAGCGGGGGGGGCCCAGATACGCAGTATTTT. Protein product: CASSLAGSGGGPDTQYF.

V usage is TRBV11-2 and J usage is TRBJ2-2, with 8 bases aligning to TRBD1. Germline V CDR1 and CDR2: SGHAT, FQNNGV. The junction had 8 bases not matched to a gene; V was cut back by 1 base and J by 4 bases. This CDR3 region has 17 residues. CDR3 in amino acids: CASSLGSLTGVTGELFF. The CDR3 bases are TGTGCCAGCAGCTTAGGCAGTCTGACAGGGGTCACCGGGGAGCTGTTTTTT.

This chain links TRBV19 with TRBJ2-7; possibly TRBD1 or TRBD2 for D (5 bases each). Germline CDR1 is LNHDA and CDR2 is SQIVND (reference sequence). The CDR3 spans 14 residues. V lost 6 bases and J lost 3, with 15 bases in between. CDR3 nucleotide sequence: TGTGCCAGTAGCGCGGGTGGGGCTCACTACGAGCAGTACTTC. Its translation is CASSAGGAHYEQYF.

DNA for the CDR3: TGTGCCAGCAGCCAAGATGGGACTAGCGGGAGTTATGAGCAGTTCTTC. Protein sequence: CASSQDGTSGSYEQFF. The rearrangement uses TRBV4-2 and TRBJ2-1; 14 bases are a match to TRBD2. V shed 0 bases and J 8 bases; nucleotides not matched to a gene: 3. CDR3 length equals 16 residues. Per the germline V gene, CDR1 is LGHNA and CDR2 is YNFKEQ.

The J gene is TRBJ2-7, the V gene TRBV11-2, with D tentatively TRBD2 (5 bases). Germline V lookup: CDR1 SGHAT, CDR2 FQNNGV. V was cut by 3 bases and J by 7 bases, with 10 bases left in between. The CDR3 spans 12 residues. For the CDR3, the DNA is TGTGCCAGCAGCTTGGGCCCGGGGGAGCAGTACTTC. Its protein is CASSLGPGEQYF.

J is TRBJ1-2 and V is TRBV2, with 9 nucleotides matching TRBD1. V shed 8 bases, J shed 13 bases, and the junction held 11 bases outside the gene matches. Per the germline V gene, CDR1 is SNHLY and CDR2 is FYNNEI. This CDR3 region has 12 residues. The CDR3 is CASGDRDRVFTF. The DNA of the CDR3 is TGTGCCAGCGGGGACCGGGACAGGGTTTTCACCTTC.

This rearrangement joins TRBV6-1 to TRBJ2-7; 8 nucleotides agree with TRBD2. This CDR3 has 14 amino acids. V was clipped by 2 bases and J by 7 bases; unmatched bases: 7. Germline V gives CDR1 MNHNS, CDR2 SASEGT. This CDR3 reads CASSESGGGREQYF. CDR3 sequence (DNA): TGTGCCAGCAGTGAAAGCGGGGGCGGGAGGGAGCAGTACTTC.

The chain combines TRBV19 with TRBJ1-5; 8 bases map to TRBD1. The V gene end was trimmed by 7 bases and the J gene end by 4 bases; junction bases not matched to a gene: 12. This CDR3 contains 16 residues. In germline, CDR1 is LNHDA, CDR2 SQIVND (reference sequence). Here the CDR3 DNA reads TGTGCCAGTAACCCCTCTACAGGGGGGAAGAATCAGCCCCAGCATTTT. It translates to CASNPSTGGKNQPQHF.

The CDR3 here is CASSYGSGVGGYTF. The CDR3 nucleotides are TGTGCCAGCAGTTATGGGTCAGGGGTCGGCGGCTACACCTTC. V and J are TRBV6-6 and TRBJ1-2; tentatively, D is TRBD1 (6 bases). CDR1 MNHNY and CDR2 SVGAGI come from the germline V gene (reference sequence). The CDR3 consists of 14 residues. V was cut by 3 bases and J by 8 bases, with 16 bases left in between.

V usage is TRBV2 and J usage is TRBJ1-2; 8 nucleotides align to TRBD1. The germline V gene has CDR1 SNHLY and CDR2 FYNNEI. The V segment lost 6 bases and the J segment 6 bases; nucleotides outside the gene matches: 9. This CDR3 has 14 amino acids. The CDR3 coding sequence is TGTGCCAGCAGCCCTTTCCGACAGGGGAATGGCTACACCTTC. Residues: CASSPFRQGNGYTF.

This clone rates as medium-sized. The CDR3 DNA is TGTGCCAGCAGTGACTCGGGACAGGGTTCACCCCTCCACTTT. This sequence encodes CASSDSGQGSPLHF. V usage is TRBV6-4 and J usage is TRBJ1-6; 9 positions agree with TRBD1. The ends lost 0 bases at V and 9 bases at J; junction bases unmatched: 0. This CDR3 is built from 14 residues. Germline values: CDR1 MRHNA, CDR2 SNTAGT.

The V and J genes are TRBV21-1 and TRBJ1-1. TRBV21-1 is given as a pseudogene. The CDR3 covers 14 residues. CDR3 bases: TGTGCCAGCAGCTTGCGGGAGCTGAACACTGAAGCTTTCTTT. Protein product: CASSLRELNTEAFF.

By share of the sample, this clone is medium-sized. The V gene is TRBV5-4, the J gene TRBJ1-1; a possible D gene is TRBD1 (6 bases). In germline, CDR1 is SGHNT, CDR2 YYREEE (reference sequence). Trimming cost V 3 bases and J 10 bases, with 16 bases left between them. The CDR3 totals 13 residues. The CDR3 loop reads CASSSRGGGLAFF. DNA of the CDR3: TGTGCCAGCAGCTCCAGGGGAGGGGGTTTAGCTTTCTTT.

This clone rates as medium-sized. The CDR3 bases are TGCGCCAGGCGTGCGGGGAAGACAGGGGATGGCTACACCTTC. It encodes CARRAGKTGDGYTF. The chain links TRBV23-1 to TRBJ1-2, with 8 bases identical to TRBD1. TRBV23-1 is an open reading frame whose function is uncertain. The V segment lost 9 bases and the J segment 6 bases; nucleotides outside the gene matches: 12. The CDR3 is 14 amino acids.

There are a few counts of this clone. V usage is TRBV7-8 and J usage is TRBJ1-1; D is undetermined. CDR1 is SGHVS, CDR2 FQNEAQ, per germline. The CDR3 has 14 amino acids. Trimming left V 3 bases short and J 3 bases short, with 11 bases between. As DNA, the CDR3 is TGTGCCAGCAGCTTCCCGGGAGCTCACACTGAAGCTTTCTTT. Its translation: CASSFPGAHTEAFF.

The chain recombines TRBV6-6 with TRBJ1-1; D gene ambiguous. The V end was cut by 0 bases, the J end by 7 bases, with 12 bases between. The CDR3 has 14 residues. The V gene's germline CDR1 is MNHNY and CDR2 SVGAGI (reference sequence). The CDR3 is CASSYSSDRIEAFF. DNA for the CDR3: TGTGCCAGCAGTTACTCTTCGGATAGAATTGAAGCTTTCTTT.

The table lists this clone with a few counts. The rearrangement uses TRBV7-2 and TRBJ1-3; no clear D. The CDR3 has 12 amino acids. The germline V and J ends were trimmed by 2 bases and 8 bases, with 7 bases remaining between them. Per germline, CDR1 SGHTA and CDR2 FQGNSA. The CDR3 loop reads CASSLTVDTIYF. CDR3 bases: TGTGCCAGCAGCTTAACGGTTGACACCATATATTTT.

The V and J genes are TRBV5-1 and TRBJ1-3; the D is unclear. CDR3 length: 15 residues. CDR1 SGHRS and CDR2 YFSETQ come from the germline V gene. V lost 1 base, J lost 0 bases, and 8 bases lay in between. CDR3 in DNA: TGCGCCAGCAGCTTGTGGCGAAGCTCTGGAAACACCATATATTTT. Translating gives CASSLWRSSGNTIYF.

The chain carries TRBV5-4 and TRBJ1-4; D is perhaps TRBD1 (6 bases). Germline lookup yields CDR1 SGHNT and CDR2 YYREEE (reference sequence). The CDR3 covers 15 residues. V gave up 4 bases and J gave up 0 bases, with 10 bases separating them. CDR3 in DNA: TGTGCCAGCAGCGACAGACAGGCAACTAATGAAAAACTGTTTTTT. This translates into CASSDRQATNEKLFF. The variable domain in full, completed from reference TRBV5-4 and TRBJ1-4, reads ETGVTQSPTHLIKTRGQQVTLRCSSQSGHNTVSWYQQALGQGPQFIFQYYREEENGRGNFPPRFSGLQFPNYSSELNVNALELDDSALYLCASSDRQATNEKLFFGSGTQLSVL.

This clone has only one observation. The chain employs TRBV5-1 and TRBJ1-4; D remains ambiguous. The V and J ends lost 1 base and 3 bases respectively, with 10 bases between them. The germline CDR1 and CDR2 sequences are SGHRS and YFSETQ. The CDR3 length is 15 residues. The CDR3 bases are TGCGCCAGCAGCTTGTCAGAGATACCTAATGAAAAACTGTTTTTT. This translates into CASSLSEIPNEKLFF.

This chain connects TRBV7-8 to TRBJ2-5; D unclear. Looked up from germline, CDR1 is SGHVS and CDR2 is FQNEAQ. The length of the CDR3 is 13 residues. V lost 3 bases and J lost 4, with 9 bases in between. Written as DNA, the CDR3 is TGTGCCAGCAGCTTCATGGGTTCAGAGACCCAGTACTTC. It codes for CASSFMGSETQYF.

The gene calls are TRBV10-3 and TRBJ2-7; TRBD2 matches 8 bases. Germline values: CDR1 ENHRY, CDR2 SYGVKD. This CDR3 region has 16 residues. The junction had 14 bases not matched to a gene; V was cut back by 8 bases and J by 2 bases. In nucleotides, the CDR3 is TGTGCCATCGCTGGGGGTGCGGGAGGCCCCACCTACGAGCAGTACTTC. Encoded protein: CAIAGGAGGPTYEQYF.

This chain uses TRBV30 with TRBJ1-6; 7 nucleotides match TRBD1. CDR1 and CDR2 from the germline V gene are GTSNPN and SVGIG (reference sequence). This CDR3 is 13 amino acids long. The V gene end was trimmed by 3 bases and the J gene end by 9 bases; junction bases not matched to a gene: 5. DNA for the CDR3: TGTGCCTGGAGCGAACAGGGGTTTTCACCCCTCCACTTT. It translates to CAWSEQGFSPLHF. Using reference TRBV30 and TRBJ1-6 for the parts outside the CDR3, the full variable domain is SQTIHQWPATLVQPVGSPLSLECTVEGTSNPNLYWYRQAAGRGLQLLFYSVGIGQISSEVPQNLSASRPQDRQFILSSKKLLLSDSGFYLCAWSEQGFSPLHFGNGTRLTVT.

The genes are TRBV19 and TRBJ1-2; tentatively, D is TRBD1 (6 bases). V dropped 9 bases and J dropped 6 bases, with 14 bases sitting between them. The CDR3 loop spans 12 amino acids. Germline values: CDR1 LNHDA, CDR2 SQIVND (reference sequence). This chain's CDR3 is CARVDRSDGYTF. CDR3 in DNA: TGTGCCAGAGTGGACAGATCTGATGGCTACACCTTC.

This chain joins TRBV29-1 and TRBJ2-2, with 7 positions matching TRBD1. This CDR3 contains 12 residues. Germline CDR1 is SQVTM and CDR2 is ANQGSEA. Trimming cost V 6 bases and J 7 bases; bases outside gene matches: 5. Here the CDR3 reads CSVRQGSGELFF. The CDR3 DNA follows: TGCAGCGTAAGACAGGGTAGCGGGGAGCTGTTTTTT.